The 5 T cell receptor beta chains given below trace back to one sample, sequenced in a study of blood T cell repertoires in COVID-19. Clones were sequenced by immunoSEQ multiplex PCR, and TCRdb holds only the in-frame ones, with some missing. The table includes more than 200,000 clones, more than 75% detected once. What was sequenced was PBMCs or T cells enriched from blood (not recorded which). The receptors derive from a man aged 40-49 years who had recovered from COVID-19.

This sequence joins TRBV7-2 and TRBJ1-1; no definite D call. Trimming cost V 1 base and J 1 base, with 4 bases left between them. Germline V gives CDR1 SGHTA, CDR2 FQGNSA. The CDR3 consists of 13 residues. DNA for the CDR3: TGTGCCAGCAGCTTAGGAGCGAACACTGAAGCTTTCTTT. This sequence encodes CASSLGANTEAFF.

This chain links TRBV10-3 with TRBJ2-7, with 11 bases that match TRBD2. The CDR3 is 15 residues long. V trimming: 7 bases; J trimming: 0 bases; junction bases outside the gene matches: 5. The V gene's germline CDR1 is ENHRY and CDR2 SYGVKD. The DNA of the CDR3 is TGTGCCATCACCGCCACTAGCGGGAGCTCCTACGAGCAGTACTTC. This sequence encodes CAITATSGSSYEQYF.

The chain is built from TRBV3-1 (or the pseudogene TRBV3-2) and TRBJ1-2, with TRBD1 as a possible D gene (6 bases). Germline assignment: CDR1 LGHDT and CDR2 YNNKEL (reference sequence). Trimming removed 4 bases at V and 8 bases at J, with 17 bases between. The CDR3 runs to 14 residues. The CDR3 spells CASSLDGTQSGYTF. The CDR3 coding sequence is TGTGCCAGCAGCCTAGACGGGACACAGTCGGGCTACACCTTC.

V usage is TRBV5-1 and J usage is TRBJ2-1, with TRBD2 identical over 13 bases. The V gene end was trimmed by 4 bases and the J gene end by 2 bases; junction bases not matched to a gene: 0. This CDR3 is built from 15 residues. The germline V gene has CDR1 SGHRS and CDR2 YFSETQ. The CDR3 DNA reads as TGCGCCAGCAGCGGACTAGCGGGAGCCTACAATGAGCAGTTCTTC. It codes for CASSGLAGAYNEQFF. The whole variable domain, remainder taken from reference TRBV5-1 and TRBJ2-1, is KAGVTQTPRYLIKTRGQQVTLSCSPISGHRSVSWYQQTPGQGLQFLFEYFSETQRNKGNFPGRFSGRQFSNSRSEMNVSTLELGDSALYLCASSGLAGAYNEQFFGPGTRLTVL.

V is TRBV6-4 and J is TRBJ1-6; D unresolved. Germline CDR1 and CDR2: MRHNA and SNTAGT. The V end lost 6 bases, the J end lost 2 bases, and 8 bases lay between the germline ends. The CDR3 consists of 14 residues. The CDR3 protein is CASSPTPYNSPLHF. CDR3 DNA: TGTGCCAGCAGCCCCACACCCTATAATTCACCCCTCCACTTT.